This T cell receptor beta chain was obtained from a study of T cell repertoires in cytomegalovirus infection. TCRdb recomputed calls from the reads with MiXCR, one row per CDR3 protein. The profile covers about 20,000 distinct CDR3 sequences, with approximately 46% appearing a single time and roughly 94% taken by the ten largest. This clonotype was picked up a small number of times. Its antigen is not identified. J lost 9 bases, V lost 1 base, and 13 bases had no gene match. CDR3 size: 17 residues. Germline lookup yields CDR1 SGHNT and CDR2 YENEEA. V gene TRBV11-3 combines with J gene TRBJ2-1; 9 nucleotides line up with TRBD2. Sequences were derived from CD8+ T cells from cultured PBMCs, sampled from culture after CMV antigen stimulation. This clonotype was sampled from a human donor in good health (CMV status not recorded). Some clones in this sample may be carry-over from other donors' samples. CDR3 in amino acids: CASSLGLGAGGPVEQFF. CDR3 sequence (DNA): TGTGCCAGCAGCTTAGGATTAGGGGCGGGGGGGCCAGTTGAGCAGTTCTTC.